A selection of T cell receptor beta chains follows, all from one sample in a study of blood T cell repertoires in COVID-19. Sequencing used immunoSEQ multiplex PCR; TCRdb keeps in-frame clones, though not all of them. The sample lists 150,000 or so clones; roughly four fifths were seen once. Specimen: peripheral blood. Receptors originate from a man older than 75 with acute or convalescent COVID-19. The conserved cysteine and the conserved F or W are not part of the CDR3 here.

cdr3_length | j_call | v_call | cdr3_aa
14 | TRBJ2-5 | TRBV18 | ASSRLGQGAQETQY
15 | TRBJ2-5 | TRBV5-8 | ASSFYRGAGGKETQY
14 | TRBJ2-5 | TRBV14 | ASSQDPGTLAQTQY
12 | TRBJ1-3 | TRBV10-2 | ASSERGSGNTIY
14 | TRBJ1-2 | TRBV6-2/TRBV6-3 | ASSRTRDRGDYGYT
14 | TRBJ1-4 | TRBV4-1 | ASSPGQGTTNEKLF
13 | TRBJ1-1 | TRBV13 | ASSFTITGGPEAF
11 | TRBJ1-6 | TRBV24-1 | ATRDRADSPLH
10 | TRBJ1-3 | TRBV4-1 | ASSQDGNTIY
12 | TRBJ2-3 | TRBV6-2/TRBV6-3 | ASSIGGGTDTQY
9 | TRBJ2-7 | TRBV5-6 | ASSLNYEQY
15 | TRBJ2-1 | TRBV2 | ASRYSSGLRSYNEQF
13 | TRBJ1-1 | TRBV5-1 | ASSLQRTVNTEAF
12 | TRBJ1-5 | TRBV5-1 | ASSPGTDYQPQH
10 | TRBJ1-1 | TRBV12-3/TRBV12-4 | ASSPVNTEAF
15 | TRBJ1-4 | TRBV5-8 | ASSSGQGFATNEKLF
11 | TRBJ1-4 | TRBV2 | AGGQGANEKLF
12 | TRBJ2-1 | TRBV7-2 | ASSSGSLFNEQF
12 | TRBJ1-5 | TRBV7-2 | ASSTRDSNQPQH
10 | TRBJ2-4 | TRBV12-3/TRBV12-4 | ASSLQGNIQY
12 | TRBJ2-3 | TRBV6-6 | ASRQDRVGDTQY
12 | TRBJ1-5 | TRBV7-9 | ASSLTGGNQPQH
10 | TRBJ2-7 | TRBV5-5 | ASSTMTTEQY
14 | TRBJ2-5 | TRBV5-4 | ASSLVAGGYQETQY
12 | TRBJ2-5 | TRBV9 | ASSGLAGVETQY
10 | TRBJ1-2 | TRBV12-5 | ASGPQGYGYT
11 | TRBJ1-3 | TRBV10-3 | AIRGTGGNTIY
10 | TRBJ2-3 | TRBV12-3/TRBV12-4 | ASSPFEDTQY
14 | TRBJ2-7 | TRBV7-2 | ASSLAAGGNSYEQY
13 | TRBJ2-3 | TRBV11-2 | ASSARLAKTDTQY
11 | TRBJ1-2 | TRBV19 | ASRVRANYGYT
10 | TRBJ1-2 | TRBV29-1 | SAEAGDYGYT
13 | TRBJ2-5 | TRBV9 | ASSVGVGDQETQY
10 | TRBJ1-2 | TRBV5-6 | ASLSGGSGYT
11 | TRBJ1-1 | TRBV12-3/TRBV12-4 | ASIQDAGSEAF
13 | TRBJ1-3 | TRBV6-5 | ASSQTGGSGNTIY
10 | TRBJ1-2 | TRBV29-1 | SVDGTDYGYT
12 | TRBJ2-5 | TRBV6-6 | ASSPAGGQETQY
15 | TRBJ2-3 | TRBV4-2 | ASSHSGTGDGTDTQY
11 | TRBJ1-2 | TRBV19 | ASNRDRDDGYT
13 | TRBJ2-2 | TRBV19 | ASTGGSGNTGELF
13 | TRBJ1-2 | TRBV5-1 | ASSPGQATNYGYT
12 | TRBJ1-4 | TRBV6-6 | ASSPGQGGEKLF
11 | TRBJ1-3 | TRBV7-9 | ASSQDTGNTIY
13 | TRBJ2-5 | TRBV5-1 | ASSLGSASQETQY